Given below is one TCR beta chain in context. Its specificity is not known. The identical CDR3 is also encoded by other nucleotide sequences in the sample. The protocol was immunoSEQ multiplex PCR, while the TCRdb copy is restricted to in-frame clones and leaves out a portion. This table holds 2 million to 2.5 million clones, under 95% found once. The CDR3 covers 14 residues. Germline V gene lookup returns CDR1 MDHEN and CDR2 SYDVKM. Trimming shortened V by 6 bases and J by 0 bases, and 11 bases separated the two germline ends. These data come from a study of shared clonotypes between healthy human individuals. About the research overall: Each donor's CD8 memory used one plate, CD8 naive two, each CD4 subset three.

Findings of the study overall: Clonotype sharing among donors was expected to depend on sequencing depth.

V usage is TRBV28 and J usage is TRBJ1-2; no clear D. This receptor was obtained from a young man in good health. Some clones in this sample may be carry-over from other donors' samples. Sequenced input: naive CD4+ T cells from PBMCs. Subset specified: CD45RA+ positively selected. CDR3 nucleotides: TGTGCCAGCAGCCCCGGGAGGGCTAACTATGGCTACACCTTC. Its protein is CASSPGRANYGYTF.